This T cell receptor beta chain was recorded in a study of read filtering for tumor transcriptome and immune sequencing. V gave up 5 bases and J gave up 8 bases, with 9 bases separating them. The CDR3 length is 12 residues. Germline V gene sequence: CDR1 KGHDR, CDR2 SFDVKD. This clonotype was counted many times. Molecular barcoded adaptors covering alpha/delta and beta/gamma chains were used on around 370 ng RNA. TCRdb called the reads again in MiXCR, with one record for every CDR3 protein. Here the sample spans 40,000 or so distinct CDR3 sequences, over 10% being singletons. The sequence was collected from a donor at least 40 years old with multiple myeloma. The rearrangement links TRBV24-1 to TRBJ2-4; possibly TRBD1 for D (6 bases). Sequencing was done on a sample of a population of CD138-negative cells sorted from bone marrow. The CDR3 is CATSAGGYIQYF. In nucleotides, the CDR3 is TGTGCCACCAGTGCTGGGGGCTACATTCAGTACTTC.